These T cell receptor beta chains were read from a single sample in a study of blood T cell repertoires in COVID-19. Only in-frame clones appear in the TCRdb table, and some are missing; sequencing was by immunoSEQ multiplex PCR. The sample contains tens of thousands of clones, 80% to 90% of which appear only once. The sequenced sample was peripheral blood. The receptors shown here come from a man aged 70-80 years with acute or convalescent COVID-19. Each CDR3 is given with its conserved first and last residue. The D gene is left open where the match is weak. A clone size is listed for some rows: how often the clone was seen (once, few, many), or a class if it is expanded.

- | - | TRBJ2-3 | TRBV6-5 | TGTGCCAGCAGGTACTCCCGGGACTCCCGGTCAGATACGCAGTATTTT | CASRYSRDSRSDTQYF
- | - | TRBJ1-5 | TRBV6-5 | TGTGCCAGCAGACAGGCCGACAATCAGCCCCAGCATTTT | CASRQADNQPQHF
- | - | TRBJ1-2 | TRBV14 | TGTGCCAGCAGCCAAGCCGGGACACACTATGGCTACACCTTC | CASSQAGTHYGYTF
- | - | TRBJ1-1 | TRBV5-1 | TGCGCCAGCAGCTTGGTACAGGGCGCTGAAGCTTTCTTT | CASSLVQGAEAFF
- | - | TRBJ2-5 | TRBV5-8 | TGTGCCAGCAGCTTGAGGGGGTTCCAAGAGACCCAGTACTTC | CASSLRGFQETQYF
- | TRBD1 | TRBJ1-2 | TRBV9 | TGTGCCAGCAGCCTCACCGCCCAGGACAGGGCCCCTGGCTACACCTTC | CASSLTAQDRAPGYTF
- | TRBD1 | TRBJ1-1 | TRBV19 | TGTGCCAGTAGCCCCCTCCTACAGGGGACGTTGAACACTGAAGCTTTCTTT | CASSPLLQGTLNTEAFF
- | - | TRBJ2-3 | TRBV5-1 | TGCGCCAGCAGCCAGGACAGCTCTAGCACAGATACGCAGTATTTT | CASSQDSSSTDTQYF
- | TRBD2 | TRBJ2-1 | TRBV10-3 | TGTGCCATCAGAACTAGCGCCGCGGTTAATGAGCAGTTCTTC | CAIRTSAAVNEQFF
once | - | TRBJ1-1 | TRBV7-3 | TGTGCCAGCAGCTTAACCGACAGGATTAACACTGAAGCTTTCTTT | CASSLTDRINTEAFF
- | - | TRBJ1-1 | TRBV11-3 | TGTGCCAGCAGCTTAGGAGCCCCGAACACTGAAGCTTTCTTT | CASSLGAPNTEAFF
- | TRBD2 | TRBJ2-1 | TRBV5-1 | TGCGCCAGCAGTTCCCTAGCGGGAGGGTGGGATGAGCAGTTCTTC | CASSSLAGGWDEQFF
- | TRBD1 | TRBJ2-1 | TRBV4-3 | TGCGCCAGCAGCCTAACAGGGGGCTCCTACAATGAGCAGTTCTTC | CASSLTGGSYNEQFF
- | TRBD2 | TRBJ2-5 | TRBV9 | TGTGCCAGCAGCGTAGGTTCGGGTAGCGGGGTCGAGACCCAGTACTTC | CASSVGSGSGVETQYF
- | - | TRBJ2-1 | TRBV2 | TGTGCCAGCAAAAATCGACTAGGTGAGCAGTTCTTC | CASKNRLGEQFF
few | - | TRBJ2-3 | TRBV7-3 | TGTGCCAGCAGCTTAACGGCGCGGACTTCCCCCACAGATACGCAGTATTTT | CASSLTARTSPTDTQYF
- | - | TRBJ1-4 | TRBV6-5 | TGTGCCAGCAGTTACATCGGTCCGGGTGAAAAACTGTTTTTT | CASSYIGPGEKLFF
- | TRBD1 | TRBJ2-1 | TRBV7-7 | TGTGCTAGCAGCTTAGGGACAGGGTTAGATGAGCAGTTCTTC | CASSLGTGLDEQFF
few | - | TRBJ1-5 | TRBV2 | TGTGCCAGCAGTGGGGCAGGCGCTCTCTTCGAGCATTTT | CASSGAGALFEHF
- | TRBD1 | TRBJ2-7 | TRBV5-1 | TGCGCCAGCAGCGTAGGCGGGACAGGGGGTAGTGAGCAGTACTTC | CASSVGGTGGSEQYF
- | - | TRBJ2-5 | TRBV7-9 | TGTGCCAGCCTTCGAGGAATTACCAGACAAGAGACCCAGTACTTC | CASLRGITRQETQYF
- | TRBD1 | TRBJ2-7 | TRBV10-1 | TGCGCCAGCAGTGAGAGGTATCCGGACAGGGTTACCTACGAGCAGTACTTC | CASSERYPDRVTYEQYF
- | - | TRBJ2-5 | TRBV14 | TGTGCCAGCAGCCACGGTTTTTATGTGGGGGCGGAGACCCAGTACTTC | CASSHGFYVGAETQYF
- | TRBD1 | TRBJ2-2 | TRBV12-5 | TGTGCTAGTGAGGGGGCCGGCACCGGGGAGCTGTTTTTT | CASEGAGTGELFF
- | - | TRBJ1-2 | TRBV13 | TGTGCCAGCAGCTTAGGCCAGGATCTCTATGGCTACACCTTC | CASSLGQDLYGYTF
- | TRBD1 | TRBJ2-1 | TRBV7-9 | TGTGCCAGCAGCTCGACAGGGAACTACAATGAGCAGTTCTTC | CASSSTGNYNEQFF
- | TRBD1 | TRBJ2-2 | TRBV11-3 | TGTGCCAGCAGTTCGGACAGGGGGAACGGGGAGCTGTTTTTT | CASSSDRGNGELFF
once | TRBD1 | TRBJ1-4 | TRBV29-1 | TGCAGCGTGCCGGGACAGGGAGTTGAAAAACTGTTTTTT | CSVPGQGVEKLFF
- | - | TRBJ2-1 | TRBV24-1 | TGTGCCACCAGTGACCACTATAGCTCCTACAATGAGCAGTTCTTC | CATSDHYSSYNEQFF
few | TRBD2 | TRBJ2-1 | TRBV18 | TGTGCCAGCTCACCTCGCGGGGGTGGAAATGAGCAGTTCTTC | CASSPRGGGNEQFF
- | - | TRBJ2-7 | TRBV24-1 | TGTGCCACCAGTGACCCCAGTGCTCCTTCCTACGAGCAGTACTTC | CATSDPSAPSYEQYF
few | - | TRBJ2-7 | TRBV27 | TGTGCCAGCGGAATCGGACAGAACTACGAGCAGTACTTC | CASGIGQNYEQYF
- | - | TRBJ1-2 | TRBV5-1 | TGCGCCAGTCACGGGGATATGGATGGCTACACCTTC | CASHGDMDGYTF
- | - | TRBJ2-7 | TRBV7-9 | TGTGCCAGCAGCTCGTGGGACTCCCGGGCTTCCGAGCAGTACTTC | CASSSWDSRASEQYF
- | TRBD1 | TRBJ1-2 | TRBV4-2 | TGTGCCAGCAGCCAAGAAATTAGGACAGGGTCATTGCGCTACACCTTC | CASSQEIRTGSLRYTF
- | TRBD2 | TRBJ2-1 | TRBV7-9 | TGTGCCAGCAGCACGAGCGGGGGGGCGCAGGTCAATGAGCAGTTCTTC | CASSTSGGAQVNEQFF
- | TRBD1 | TRBJ2-1 | TRBV19 | TGTGCCAGTAGTCTCGGGACAGGGGGATACAATGAGCAGTTCTTC | CASSLGTGGYNEQFF
- | - | TRBJ2-1 | TRBV7-6 | TGTGCCAGCTATCTTCCCCAGGAGGGATCCTCCTACAATGAGCAGTTCTTC | CASYLPQEGSSYNEQFF
- | - | TRBJ1-4 | TRBV6-2/TRBV6-3 | TGTGCCAGCAGTCCCAGGGCAAGAGCTAATGAAAAACTGTTTTTT | CASSPRARANEKLFF
- | - | TRBJ2-1 | TRBV12-3/TRBV12-4 | TGTGCCAGCAGTTTATCTAGAGGTGAGCAGTTCTTC | CASSLSRGEQFF
- | - | TRBJ1-5 | TRBV30 | TGTGCCTGGAGTCCAGGGAACGGCAATCAGCCCCAGCATTTT | CAWSPGNGNQPQHF
- | TRBD1 | TRBJ2-7 | TRBV18 | TGTGCCAGCTCACCCGCACAGGGGGCAAGATACGAGCAGTACTTC | CASSPAQGARYEQYF
- | - | TRBJ1-4 | TRBV18 | TGTGCCAGCTCACCTGAGGCAGAACGAGGGAATGAAAAACTGTTTTTT | CASSPEAERGNEKLFF
- | - | TRBJ2-3 | TRBV27 | TGTGCCAGCAGTTCCCACCGGGGGCGGGGGAGGGCAGATACGCAGTATTTT | CASSSHRGRGRADTQYF
- | TRBD2 | TRBJ2-5 | TRBV11-3 | TGTGCCAGCAGCTTAGATCGAGGGGAGGGTAAGACCCAGTACTTC | CASSLDRGEGKTQYF
- | - | TRBJ2-1 | TRBV5-6 | TGTGCCAGCAGCTTGGCCAGGGAGCAGTTCTTC | CASSLAREQFF
once | - | TRBJ1-5 | TRBV30 | TGTGCCTGGACCCCGGACACACTGAAAAATCAGCCCCAGCATTTT | CAWTPDTLKNQPQHF
- | - | TRBJ1-2 | TRBV5-4 | TGTGCCAGCAGCGGCGACAGCCACTATGGCTACACCTTC | CASSGDSHYGYTF